This T cell receptor (beta chain) appears in the sequencing data of a study of CD8 T cells in ankylosing spondylitis. This clonotype was observed at least ten times. From the 5' RACE reads, TCRdb called clonotypes with MiXCR, one entry per CDR3 protein. Of about 35,000 distinct CDR3 sequences listed, under 13% are singletons. Germline V CDR1 and CDR2: LNHDA, SQIVND (reference sequence). V was clipped by 5 bases and J by 2 bases, with 13 bases between them. CDR3 length equals 15 residues. The rearrangement links TRBV19 to TRBJ1-5, with D perhaps TRBD1 (6 bases). The receptor was isolated from a male donor with ankylosing spondylitis or in good health (not recorded which). Sequences were obtained from blood, either unsorted or a sorted T cell fraction (not recorded which). In DNA, the CDR3 is TGTGCCAGTAGTCCGTACAGGGTTGGCAATCAGCCCCAGCATTTT. Translation: CASSPYRVGNQPQHF.